The rows below give T cell receptor beta chains drawn from one sample of a study of T cell changes during pregnancy in multiple sclerosis. Sequenced by immunoSEQ multiplex PCR; TCRdb stores in-frame clones only, minus some. The sample includes 50,000 to 60,000 clones, 80% to 95% of them seen just once. The source was CD4+ T cells from peripheral blood mononuclear cells, collected in the second trimester of pregnancy. These receptors were taken from a female donor with multiple sclerosis, enrolled in a pregnancy study. Both conserved end residues are part of each CDR3. The order of the fields is CDR3 DNA, CDR3 protein, D gene, J gene, V gene, clone size. The D gene is left open where the match is weak. Not all rows give a size; the values are once, few, many and, for expanded clones, a class.

cdr3_nt: TGCGCCAGCAGCGAAGGGGTTTACTGGGATCAGCCCCAGCATTTT; cdr3_aa: CASSEGVYWDQPQHF; d_call: NA; j_call: TRBJ1-5; v_call: TRBV10-2; clone_size: NA
cdr3_nt: TGTGCCAGCAGTTACATAGGGAGTCAGCCCCAGCATTTT; cdr3_aa: CASSYIGSQPQHF; d_call: NA; j_call: TRBJ1-5; v_call: TRBV6-6; clone_size: NA
cdr3_nt: TGCGCCAGCAGCTTGGCAGGGAGGGGCCAAGAGACCCAGTACTTC; cdr3_aa: CASSLAGRGQETQYF; d_call: TRBD2; j_call: TRBJ2-5; v_call: TRBV5-1; clone_size: NA
cdr3_nt: TGTGCCAGCAGCTTTTTTACACGGGACTACTCCTACGAGCAGTACTTC; cdr3_aa: CASSFFTRDYSYEQYF; d_call: TRBD2; j_call: TRBJ2-7; v_call: TRBV11-2; clone_size: NA
cdr3_nt: TGTGCCAGCAGCCGAGGGTCCTATAATTCACCCCTCCACTTT; cdr3_aa: CASSRGSYNSPLHF; d_call: NA; j_call: TRBJ1-6; v_call: TRBV14; clone_size: NA
cdr3_nt: TGTGCCGGACAGGGTAACTACAATGAGCAGTTCTTC; cdr3_aa: CAGQGNYNEQFF; d_call: TRBD1; j_call: TRBJ2-1; v_call: TRBV6-1; clone_size: NA
cdr3_nt: TGTGCCAGCAGCCCGGGGACTTTACGTAATTCACCCCTCCACTTT; cdr3_aa: CASSPGTLRNSPLHF; d_call: NA; j_call: TRBJ1-6; v_call: TRBV9; clone_size: NA
cdr3_nt: TGTGCCAGCAGCCGAGACAGTCAAACGGGAGAGACCCAGTACTTC; cdr3_aa: CASSRDSQTGETQYF; d_call: NA; j_call: TRBJ2-5; v_call: TRBV5-4; clone_size: NA
cdr3_nt: TGTGCCAGCAGCTTGGCCTCGGGACAGGGGGTCCTTGGATATGGCTACACCTTC; cdr3_aa: CASSLASGQGVLGYGYTF; d_call: TRBD1; j_call: TRBJ1-2; v_call: TRBV5-4; clone_size: NA
cdr3_nt: TGTGCCAGTAAAGGTTGGTGGCAGGGGTGGAATAGCAATCAGCCCCAGCATTTT; cdr3_aa: CASKGWWQGWNSNQPQHF; d_call: NA; j_call: TRBJ1-5; v_call: TRBV19; clone_size: NA
cdr3_nt: TGTGCCAGCAGATCGCAGGGGTACAGCTCCTATAATTCACCCCTCCACTTT; cdr3_aa: CASRSQGYSSYNSPLHF; d_call: NA; j_call: TRBJ1-6; v_call: TRBV5-4; clone_size: NA
cdr3_nt: TGCGCCAGCAGCTTGGGACAGAACACCGGGGAGCTGTTTTTT; cdr3_aa: CASSLGQNTGELFF; d_call: NA; j_call: TRBJ2-2; v_call: TRBV5-1; clone_size: NA
cdr3_nt: TGTGCCAGCAGCTTATTTAGCGGAGTATCCTACAATGAGCAGTTCTTC; cdr3_aa: CASSLFSGVSYNEQFF; d_call: NA; j_call: TRBJ2-1; v_call: TRBV11-2; clone_size: NA
cdr3_nt: TGTGCCAGCTCACCTAGACAGGGGGCCTCCAATGAGCAGTTCTTC; cdr3_aa: CASSPRQGASNEQFF; d_call: TRBD1; j_call: TRBJ2-1; v_call: TRBV18; clone_size: NA
cdr3_nt: TGTGCCAGCAGTTCTCTCGGGACAGCATACGAGCAGTACTTC; cdr3_aa: CASSSLGTAYEQYF; d_call: TRBD1; j_call: TRBJ2-7; v_call: TRBV27; clone_size: NA
cdr3_nt: TGTGCCAGCAGGGGACAGGGGGATGGCACTGAAGCTTTCTTT; cdr3_aa: CASRGQGDGTEAFF; d_call: TRBD1; j_call: TRBJ1-1; v_call: TRBV7-3; clone_size: once
cdr3_nt: TGTGCCAGCAGTTTATCGTTTCCCCCCGGGCAGTACTTC; cdr3_aa: CASSLSFPPGQYF; d_call: NA; j_call: TRBJ2-7; v_call: TRBV27; clone_size: NA
cdr3_nt: TGTGCCAGCAGCCAAGAGGGGGGTGGTCCAATGAACACCGGGGAGCTGTTTTTT; cdr3_aa: CASSQEGGGPMNTGELFF; d_call: NA; j_call: TRBJ2-2; v_call: TRBV14; clone_size: NA
cdr3_nt: TGTGCCAGCAGTGAATCAGGAAACACTGAAGCTTTCTTT; cdr3_aa: CASSESGNTEAFF; d_call: NA; j_call: TRBJ1-1; v_call: TRBV2; clone_size: NA
cdr3_nt: TGTGCCAGCAGCTTCGGGGGGGCGACGGGAAACACCATATATTTT; cdr3_aa: CASSFGGATGNTIYF; d_call: NA; j_call: TRBJ1-3; v_call: TRBV5-4; clone_size: NA
cdr3_nt: TGTGCCACCAGCCCGCGGTTCCACTCCTACGAGCAGTACTTC; cdr3_aa: CATSPRFHSYEQYF; d_call: NA; j_call: TRBJ2-7; v_call: TRBV15; clone_size: NA
cdr3_nt: TGTGCCAGCAGTGGACAGGGGGACCGTTCACCCCTCCACTTT; cdr3_aa: CASSGQGDRSPLHF; d_call: TRBD1; j_call: TRBJ1-6; v_call: TRBV6-1; clone_size: NA
cdr3_nt: TGTGGAACAGGGGTCAATCAGCCCCAGCATTTT; cdr3_aa: CGTGVNQPQHF; d_call: TRBD1; j_call: TRBJ1-5; v_call: TRBV19; clone_size: NA
cdr3_nt: TGTGCCAGCTCACCATTAGCCCTAGCCAAAAACATTCAGTACTTC; cdr3_aa: CASSPLALAKNIQYF; d_call: NA; j_call: TRBJ2-4; v_call: TRBV18; clone_size: NA
cdr3_nt: TGCACCAGCAGGACTCTCTCCTACGAGCAGTACTTC; cdr3_aa: CTSRTLSYEQYF; d_call: NA; j_call: TRBJ2-7; v_call: TRBV1; clone_size: NA
cdr3_nt: TGTGCCAGCAGTTCTCAGGACAGCTCTGGAAACACCATATATTTT; cdr3_aa: CASSSQDSSGNTIYF; d_call: NA; j_call: TRBJ1-3; v_call: TRBV5-4; clone_size: once
cdr3_nt: TGTGCCAGCAGCTTAACGGGACTAGGGGGAAAGACCCAGTACTTC; cdr3_aa: CASSLTGLGGKTQYF; d_call: TRBD2; j_call: TRBJ2-5; v_call: TRBV7-3; clone_size: NA